One and the same sample provided the 30 T cell receptor beta chains below, sequenced in a study of shared clonotypes between healthy human individuals. The data were produced by immunoSEQ multiplex PCR, yet TCRdb's version contains in-frame clones alone and is incomplete. The sample lists around 2.5 million clones, approximately 93% occurring once. The sequenced material came from naive CD4+ T cells from PBMCs. Documented subset: CD45RA+ positively selected. The receptors stem from a man between 18 and 35 years old in good health. Some clones in this sample may be carry-over from other donors' samples.

This clone was observed once. The J gene is TRBJ2-7, the V gene TRBV28; 9 bases agree with TRBD1. Looked up from germline, CDR1 is MDHEN and CDR2 is SYDVKM. The CDR3 has 15 residues. J lost 2 bases, V lost 7 bases, and 9 bases had no gene match. The CDR3 bases are TGTGCCAGCAAAACCCAAGGGACAGGGCCCTACGAGCAGTACTTC. This codes for CASKTQGTGPYEQYF.

About this clone itself: Other DNA sequences in this sample translate to the same CDR3. This chain joins TRBV5-4 and TRBJ1-2; D possibly corresponds to TRBD1 (5 bases). CDR1 is SGHNT, CDR2 YYREEE, per germline (reference sequence). The CDR3 runs 14 residues. The V end was cut by 4 bases, the J end by 2 bases, with 12 bases between. DNA for the CDR3: TGTGCCAGCAGCCTGGGGCAGGGCAACTATGGCTACACCTTC. Its translation: CASSLGQGNYGYTF.

This CDR3 reads CASSSGPMNTEAFF. The CDR3 DNA is TGTGCCAGTAGCTCGGGACCGATGAACACTGAAGCTTTCTTT. The gene calls are TRBV19 and TRBJ1-1; D might be TRBD1 (5 bases). From germline, CDR1 is LNHDA and CDR2 SQIVND (reference sequence). Between the trimmed V and J ends, which lost 6 bases and 0 bases, there was a span of 11 bases. The CDR3 consists of 14 residues.

This clone was detected once. The CDR3 is CASSFAPWLAGGHYSREQFF. CDR3 in DNA: TGTGCCAGCAGTTTCGCCCCCTGGCTAGCGGGAGGACACTACTCACGGGAGCAGTTCTTC. The chain employs TRBV28 and TRBJ2-1; the match to TRBD2 covers 11 bases. The CDR3 runs 20 residues. The germline V gene encodes CDR1 MDHEN and CDR2 SYDVKM. Unmatched junction bases numbered 23, after V lost 3 bases and J lost 10 bases.

The chain combines TRBV28 with TRBJ1-3; maybe TRBD1 (6 bases). Germline CDR1 MDHEN, CDR2 SYDVKM. Trimming shortened V by 6 bases and J by 8 bases, and 17 bases separated the two germline ends. The CDR3 is made up of 14 amino acids. CDR3 coding DNA: TGTGCCAGCAGGACCGCGGGGGGCCGGTACACCATATATTTT. Translation gives CASRTAGGRYTIYF.

This sequence joins TRBV19 and TRBJ2-3; tentatively, D is TRBD1 (6 bases). V was shortened by 6 bases and J by 4 bases, with 11 bases between the two germline ends. The CDR3 consists of 13 residues. From germline, CDR1 is LNHDA and CDR2 SQIVND (reference sequence). The DNA for the CDR3 is TGTGCCAGTAGACCCCCAGGGGCAGATACGCAGTATTTT. It specifies CASRPPGADTQYF.

In its sample, this clone was seen a few times. V gene TRBV6-1 combines with J gene TRBJ2-7; 7 bases match TRBD2. V lost 1 base to trimming and J lost 4 bases; unmatched junction nucleotides: 7. This CDR3 contains 15 residues. The V gene's germline CDR1 is MNHNS and CDR2 SASEGT. The CDR3 is CASSEVDLGGYEQYF. The DNA for the CDR3 is TGTGCCAGCAGTGAAGTGGACCTGGGGGGGTACGAGCAGTACTTC.

With respect to this clone: This sample includes further DNA sequences coding for the same CDR3. The J gene is TRBJ2-1, the V gene TRBV5-1, with D maybe TRBD1 (7 bases). The CDR3 has 14 residues. Germline CDR1 SGHRS, CDR2 YFSETQ. Deletions cut 0 bases from V and 8 bases from J, with 12 bases between. CDR3: CASSLVAGGYEQFF. The CDR3 region has the DNA TGCGCCAGCAGCTTGGTGGCAGGGGGGTATGAGCAGTTCTTC.

Regarding this clone: The identical CDR3 is also encoded by other nucleotide sequences in the sample. This chain links TRBV9 with TRBJ2-6; no clear D gene. There are 15 residues in the CDR3. The germline V gene has CDR1 SGDLS and CDR2 YYNGEE. Trimming shortened V by 1 base and J by 0 bases, and 5 bases separated the two germline ends. CDR3 residues: CASSVRSSGANVLTF. The CDR3 coding sequence is TGTGCCAGCAGCGTAAGGAGCTCTGGGGCCAACGTCCTGACTTTC.

This chain links TRBV21-1 with TRBJ2-5. TRBV21-1 is an annotated pseudogene. The CDR3 is made up of 13 amino acids. CDR3 amino acids: CASWDTYQETQYF. CDR3 DNA sequence: TGTGCCAGCTGGGATACGTACCAAGAGACCCAGTACTTC.

CDR3 sequence reads: CASSLTLADTQYF. Written as DNA, the CDR3 is TGTGCCAGCAGCTTAACGTTAGCAGATACGCAGTATTTT. The chain employs TRBV7-3 and TRBJ2-3; unclear D gene. Germline CDR1 reads SGHTA; CDR2 reads FQGTGA. The CDR3 extends over 13 amino acids. Deletions cut 0 bases from V and 4 bases from J, with 5 bases between.

V gene TRBV2 combines with J gene TRBJ1-4, with TRBD1 matching over 8 bases. CDR3 length: 13 amino acids. Trimming took 8 bases from V and 7 from J; bases not matched to a gene: 6. CDR1 is SNHLY, CDR2 FYNNEI, per germline. CDR3 in amino acids: CASGGRGLEKLFF. CDR3 bases: TGTGCCAGCGGCGGCAGGGGGCTTGAAAAACTGTTTTTT.

The chain carries TRBV6-5 and TRBJ2-7, with D perhaps TRBD1 or TRBD2 (5 bases each). Between the trimmed V and J ends, which lost 3 bases and 4 bases, there was a span of 13 bases. The germline gives CDR1 MNHEY, CDR2 SVGAGI. The CDR3 covers 14 residues. The CDR3 region is CASSYGGEAYEQYF. As DNA, the CDR3 is TGTGCCAGCAGTTATGGGGGAGAGGCGTACGAGCAGTACTTC.

This clone was picked up one time. This rearrangement joins TRBV19 to TRBJ2-7; 11 bases line up with TRBD2. Germline lookup yields CDR1 LNHDA and CDR2 SQIVND (reference sequence). The CDR3 loop spans 15 amino acids. Trimming took 4 bases from V and 4 from J; bases not matched to a gene: 6. CDR3 coding DNA: TGTGCCAGTAGTAAGACTAGCGGGACCCAATACGAGCAGTACTTC. Encoded protein: CASSKTSGTQYEQYF.

The chain carries TRBV9 and TRBJ2-7; the D gene could be TRBD1 or TRBD2 (6 bases each). The CDR3 has 16 residues. CDR1 is SGDLS and CDR2 is YYNGEE in the germline V gene. V was clipped by 4 bases and J by 4 bases, with 21 bases between them. For the CDR3, the DNA is TGTGCCAGCAGCCCCGCTAGGGGGGACTTTCGGTACGAGCAGTACTTC. Protein product: CASSPARGDFRYEQYF.

V gene TRBV7-2 combines with J gene TRBJ2-7; D is unclear. The CDR3 is made up of 13 amino acids. Per the germline V gene, CDR1 is SGHTA and CDR2 is FQGNSA. Trimming pared 9 bases from V and 2 bases from J, leaving 14 bases between. This CDR3 reads CASDLAVAYEQYF. The CDR3 coding sequence is TGTGCCAGTGACCTGGCGGTAGCCTACGAGCAGTACTTC. Supplemented by reference TRBV7-2 and TRBJ2-7, the full variable domain reads GAGVSQSPSNKVTEKGKDVELRCDPISGHTALYWYRQSLGQGLEFLIYFQGNSAPDKSGLPSDRFSAERTGGSVSTLTIQRTQQEDSAVYLCASDLAVAYEQYFGPGTRLTVT.

This clone was detected only once. The chain links TRBV28 to TRBJ1-5; 7 bases fit TRBD1. This CDR3 comprises 16 residues. Unmatched junction bases numbered 6, after V lost 4 bases and J lost 0 bases. Germline V CDR1 and CDR2: MDHEN, SYDVKM. The CDR3 DNA sequence: TGTGCCAGCAGTTCCGGGACAGTAGGTAGCAATCAGCCCCAGCATTTT. Translation: CASSSGTVGSNQPQHF.

This chain links TRBV5-1 with TRBJ2-7; TRBD1 matches 8 bases. The germline V gene has CDR1 SGHRS and CDR2 YFSETQ. The CDR3 contains 17 residues. J lost 3 bases, V lost 4 bases, and 15 bases had no gene match. CDR3 nucleotide sequence: TGCGCCAGCAGCCCCGCTGCGGGGACAGGTTATCTCTACGAGCAGTACTTC. It yields the protein CASSPAAGTGYLYEQYF.

The V gene is TRBV4-1, the J gene TRBJ1-5; D is undetermined. The CDR3 totals 16 residues. Looked up from germline, CDR1 is MGHRA and CDR2 is YSYEKL. V lost 0 bases, J lost 5 bases, and 14 bases lay in between. The CDR3 DNA is TGCGCCAGCAGCCAAGATCGGGCAGGATTATATCAGCCCCAGCATTTT. Translated: CASSQDRAGLYQPQHF.

This chain joins TRBV11-2 and TRBJ2-1; D is ambiguous. Germline CDR1 is SGHAT and CDR2 is FQNNGV. Deletions cut 2 bases from V and 0 bases from J, with 11 bases between. CDR3 length: 16 residues. The CDR3 sequence is CASSLRARSSYNEQFF. The DNA of the CDR3 is TGTGCCAGCAGCTTAAGGGCCAGGAGCTCCTACAATGAGCAGTTCTTC.

The gene calls are TRBV19 and TRBJ2-4; tentative D call: TRBD1 (6 bases). The germline V and J ends were trimmed by 1 base and 8 bases, with 15 bases remaining between them. In germline, CDR1 is LNHDA, CDR2 SQIVND (reference sequence). This CDR3 region has 15 residues. The chain's CDR3 is CASSIGRQGWDIQYF. DNA for the CDR3: TGTGCCAGTAGTATAGGACGCCAGGGGTGGGACATTCAGTACTTC.

This clone was seen once. The chain employs TRBV5-4 and TRBJ2-1; 9 nucleotides match TRBD2. The CDR3 has 15 residues. Trimming took 4 bases from V and 4 from J; bases not matched to a gene: 6. The germline gives CDR1 SGHNT, CDR2 YYREEE (reference sequence). DNA of the CDR3: TGTGCCAGCAGCCCCAGCGGGGGGTGGTACAATGAGCAGTTCTTC. The encoded protein is CASSPSGGWYNEQFF.

V gene TRBV28 combines with J gene TRBJ1-4; D not certain. The V and J ends lost 4 bases and 7 bases respectively, with 13 bases between them. Per the germline V gene, CDR1 is MDHEN and CDR2 is SYDVKM. The CDR3 spans 14 residues. The CDR3 loop is CASSSTWLVEKLFF. DNA for the CDR3: TGTGCCAGCAGTTCCACTTGGTTGGTTGAAAAACTGTTTTTT.

CDR3 loop: CASSFFQADTGELFF. CDR3 sequence (DNA): TGTGCCAGCAGCTTTTTCCAGGCGGACACCGGGGAGCTGTTTTTT. V and J are TRBV11-2 and TRBJ2-2; unclear D gene. Between the trimmed V and J ends, which lost 3 bases and 3 bases, there was a span of 11 bases. Germline assignment: CDR1 SGHAT and CDR2 FQNNGV. The CDR3 contains 15 residues.

The chain has TRBV19 and TRBJ2-5; D ambiguous. Deletions cut 5 bases from V and 1 base from J, with 14 bases between. This CDR3 has 15 amino acids. In germline, CDR1 is LNHDA, CDR2 SQIVND (reference sequence). The CDR3 bases are TGTGCCAGTAGTTTTTCCAGCCAACCCCAAGAGACCCAGTACTTC. It encodes CASSFSSQPQETQYF.

The chain uses TRBV28 and TRBJ2-1; D call uncertain. The germline V gene encodes CDR1 MDHEN and CDR2 SYDVKM. V lost 4 bases to trimming and J lost 0 bases, with 10 bases between them. The CDR3 contains 15 residues. The CDR3 protein is CASSSVASSYNEQFF. Written as DNA, the CDR3 is TGTGCCAGCAGTTCAGTAGCTTCCTCCTACAATGAGCAGTTCTTC.

The rearrangement links TRBV5-1 to TRBJ2-5, with 8 positions matching TRBD2. The CDR3 loop spans 14 amino acids. V was clipped by 5 bases and J by 3 bases; unmatched bases: 6. The V gene's germline CDR1 is SGHRS and CDR2 YFSETQ. The CDR3 region is CASSMAGLEETQYF. The CDR3 nucleotides read TGCGCCAGCAGTATGGCGGGACTAGAAGAGACCCAGTACTTC.

V and J are TRBV2 and TRBJ2-5; TRBD2 matches at 11 bases. Germline CDR1 reads SNHLY; CDR2 reads FYNNEI. Trimming removed 6 bases from V and 5 bases from J; junction bases left unmatched: 2. The CDR3 loop spans 13 amino acids. DNA for the CDR3: TGTGCCAGCAGACTAGCGGGAGAGGAGACCCAGTACTTC. Its translation: CASRLAGEETQYF.

This chain's CDR3 is CASSFGTGGTDTQYF. The CDR3 coding sequence is TGTGCCAGCAGCTTTGGGACAGGGGGAACAGATACGCAGTATTTT. The chain employs TRBV7-2 and TRBJ2-3; 11 bases line up with TRBD1. Trimming took 3 bases from V and 3 from J; bases not matched to a gene: 2. Germline CDR1 SGHTA, CDR2 FQGNSA. There are 15 residues in the CDR3.

CDR3 coding DNA: TGTGCCAGCAGTTCCGGGGAAGCGGCCGCCTACAATGAGCAGTTCTTC. Translating it yields CASSSGEAAAYNEQFF. The rearrangement links TRBV28 to TRBJ2-1, with TRBD2 as a possible D gene (5 bases). The V and J ends lost 4 bases and 2 bases respectively, with 15 bases between them. The CDR3 has 16 residues. Germline lookup yields CDR1 MDHEN and CDR2 SYDVKM.